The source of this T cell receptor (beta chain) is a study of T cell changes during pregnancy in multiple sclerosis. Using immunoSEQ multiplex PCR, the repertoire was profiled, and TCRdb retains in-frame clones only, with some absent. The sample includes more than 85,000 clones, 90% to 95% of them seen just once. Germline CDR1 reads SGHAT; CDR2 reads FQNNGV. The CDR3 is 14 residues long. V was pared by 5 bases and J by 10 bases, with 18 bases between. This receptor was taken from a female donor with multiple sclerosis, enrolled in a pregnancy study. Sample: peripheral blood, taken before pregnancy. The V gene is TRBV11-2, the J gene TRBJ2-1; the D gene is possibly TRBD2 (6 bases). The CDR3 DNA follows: TGTGCCAGCAGCAAAAGGAGGGATCGCGAGGAGCAGTTCTTC. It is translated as CASSKRRDREEQFF.